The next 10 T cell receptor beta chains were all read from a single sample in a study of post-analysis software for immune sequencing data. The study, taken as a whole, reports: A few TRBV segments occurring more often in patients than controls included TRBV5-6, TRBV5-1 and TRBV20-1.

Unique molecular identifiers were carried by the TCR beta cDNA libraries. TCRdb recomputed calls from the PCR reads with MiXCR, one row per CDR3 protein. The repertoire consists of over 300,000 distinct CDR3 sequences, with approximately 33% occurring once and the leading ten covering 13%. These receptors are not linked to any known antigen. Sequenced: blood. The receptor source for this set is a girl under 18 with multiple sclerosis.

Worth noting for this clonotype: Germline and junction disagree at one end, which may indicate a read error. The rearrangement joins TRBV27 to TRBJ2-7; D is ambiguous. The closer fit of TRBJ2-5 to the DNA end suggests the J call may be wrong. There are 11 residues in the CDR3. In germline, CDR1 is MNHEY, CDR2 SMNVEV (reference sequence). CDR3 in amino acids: CVSSPLETQYF. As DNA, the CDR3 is TGTGTCAGCAGTCCGCTAGAGACCCAGTACTTC.

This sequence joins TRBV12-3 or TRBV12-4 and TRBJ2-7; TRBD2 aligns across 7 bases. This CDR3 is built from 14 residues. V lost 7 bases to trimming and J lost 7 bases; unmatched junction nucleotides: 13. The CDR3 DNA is TGTGCCAGCACCGAAGGGGACCCCGGGGGGGAGCAGTACTTC. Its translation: CASTEGDPGGEQYF.

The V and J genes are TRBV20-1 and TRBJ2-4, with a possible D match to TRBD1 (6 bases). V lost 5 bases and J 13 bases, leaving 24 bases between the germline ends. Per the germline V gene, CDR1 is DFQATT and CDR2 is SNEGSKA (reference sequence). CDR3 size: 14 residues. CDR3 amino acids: CSASDSSSYNEQYF. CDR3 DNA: TGCAGTGCTTCGGACAGTAGCTCCTACAATGAGCAGTACTTC.

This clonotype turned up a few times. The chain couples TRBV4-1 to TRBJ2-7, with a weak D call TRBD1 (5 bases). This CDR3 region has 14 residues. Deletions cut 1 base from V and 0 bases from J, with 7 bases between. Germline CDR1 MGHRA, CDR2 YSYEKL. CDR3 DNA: TGCGCCAGCAGCCAAGGACAGTACTCCTACGAGCAGTACTTC. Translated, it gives CASSQGQYSYEQYF.

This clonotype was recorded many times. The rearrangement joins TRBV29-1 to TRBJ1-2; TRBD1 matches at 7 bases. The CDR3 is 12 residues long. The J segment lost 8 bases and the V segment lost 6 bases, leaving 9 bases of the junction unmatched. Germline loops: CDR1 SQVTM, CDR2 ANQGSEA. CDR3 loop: CSVNRQGEGYTF. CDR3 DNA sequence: TGCAGCGTCAATCGACAGGGAGAAGGCTACACCTTC.

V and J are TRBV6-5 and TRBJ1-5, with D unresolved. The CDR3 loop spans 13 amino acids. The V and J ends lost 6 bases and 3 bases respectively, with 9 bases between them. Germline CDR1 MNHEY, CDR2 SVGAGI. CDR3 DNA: TGTGCCAGCAGCCAGGAGTTCAATCAGCCCCAGCATTTT. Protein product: CASSQEFNQPQHF.

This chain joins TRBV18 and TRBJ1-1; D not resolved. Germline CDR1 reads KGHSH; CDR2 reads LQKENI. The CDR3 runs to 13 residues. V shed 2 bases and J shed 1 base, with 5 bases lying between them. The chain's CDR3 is CASSPVENTEAFF. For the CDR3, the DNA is TGTGCCAGCTCACCAGTCGAGAACACTGAAGCTTTCTTT.

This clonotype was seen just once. The DNA of the CDR3 is TGTGCCAGCAGTCAACAGGGGTTCTATGGCTACACCTTC. Translating it yields CASSQQGFYGYTF. The chain couples TRBV6-5 to TRBJ1-2; 7 bases fit TRBD1. The germline gives CDR1 MNHEY, CDR2 SVGAGI. V was clipped by 5 bases and J by 4 bases; unmatched bases: 4. CDR3 length equals 13 residues.

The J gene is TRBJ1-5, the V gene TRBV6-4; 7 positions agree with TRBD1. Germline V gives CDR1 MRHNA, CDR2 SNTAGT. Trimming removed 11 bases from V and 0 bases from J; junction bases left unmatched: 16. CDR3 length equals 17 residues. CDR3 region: CACTTRGQYYSNQPQHF. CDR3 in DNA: TGTGCCTGCACCACACGGGGACAGTATTATAGCAATCAGCCCCAGCATTTT.

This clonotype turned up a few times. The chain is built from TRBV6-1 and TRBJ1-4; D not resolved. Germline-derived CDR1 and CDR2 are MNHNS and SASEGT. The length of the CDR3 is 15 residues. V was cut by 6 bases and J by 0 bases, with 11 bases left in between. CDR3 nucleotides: TGTGCCAGCAGAAGACAACGAGCAACTAATGAAAAACTGTTTTTT. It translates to CASRRQRATNEKLFF.